A selection of T cell receptor beta chains follows, all from one sample in a study of blood T cell repertoires in COVID-19. The table came from immunoSEQ multiplex PCR; TCRdb's copy has only in-frame clones and leaves some out. The data show approximately 300,000 clones, approximately 83% seen once. Material: PBMCs or T cells enriched from blood (not recorded which). The receptors derive from a woman aged 25 to 39 who had recovered from COVID-19. CDR3s include the opening cysteine and the closing phenylalanine or tryptophan.

cdr3_aa	v_call	j_call
CASREQGLETEAFF	TRBV19	TRBJ1-1
CASSFWDRNTEELFF	TRBV28	TRBJ2-2
CASSLAGLAGTEQFF	TRBV7-8	TRBJ2-1
CASISDRLEGYTF	TRBV19	TRBJ1-2
CASSSRGSLSYNEQFF	TRBV7-9	TRBJ2-1
CAWSLLAGYGETQYF	TRBV30	TRBJ2-5
CASSDGTSGGTDTQYF	TRBV6-4	TRBJ2-3
CASSVEGGQGLQYF	TRBV9	TRBJ2-4
CASSQPYRDREGYEQYF	TRBV13	TRBJ2-7
CASSTTSGRPNEQFF	TRBV19	TRBJ2-1
CASTPGLAGGETQYF	TRBV5-5	TRBJ2-5
CASSFTPGAAYEQYF	TRBV27	TRBJ2-7
CASSLAQSKNEKLFF	TRBV5-1	TRBJ1-4
CASSYGRGRNTEAFF	TRBV6-5	TRBJ1-1
CASKRDRGYSNQPQHF	TRBV19	TRBJ1-5
CASSVGQVGNTIYF	TRBV9	TRBJ1-3
CASRLLDLGREAFF	TRBV28	TRBJ1-1
CASITAVDTYEQYF	TRBV6-5	TRBJ2-7
CSVEDGEIYEQYF	TRBV29-1	TRBJ2-7
CASISPRMNTEAFF	TRBV2	TRBJ1-1
CASSSRYGVMGADTQYF	TRBV4-1	TRBJ2-3
CSARTGTGDSYEQYF	TRBV29-1	TRBJ2-7
CASSLAQGGNYGYTF	TRBV7-9	TRBJ1-2
CASSETGADTQYF	TRBV19	TRBJ2-3
CASSELGGTGTDTQYF	TRBV6-1	TRBJ2-3
CATARGTDTQYF	TRBV24-1	TRBJ2-3
CASSLGDTEYF	TRBV12-3/TRBV12-4	TRBJ2-7
CASSSPGQGPSNYGYTF	TRBV5-6	TRBJ1-2
CASSARTGGDTQYF	TRBV19	TRBJ2-3
CASSKKGRDRITNYGYTF	TRBV21-1	TRBJ1-2
CASREQGRLPGELFF	TRBV5-1	TRBJ2-2
CASTLGGTGLAKNIQYF	TRBV19	TRBJ2-4
CASSSLMDINQPQHF	TRBV6-5	TRBJ1-5
CASSQEAASNQPQHF	TRBV4-1	TRBJ1-5
CASSIGHSYEQYF	TRBV19	TRBJ2-7
CASSEQTALSGANVLTF	TRBV6-4	TRBJ2-6
CASGSSGLPPDTQYF	TRBV5-1	TRBJ2-3
CASRTPRDGFYEQYF	TRBV28	TRBJ2-7
CASSETGQGNEKLFF	TRBV5-4	TRBJ1-4
CASSYSVWDTNTEAFF	TRBV6-5	TRBJ1-1
CASSIDVVTGANYGYTF	TRBV19	TRBJ1-2
CASSEQGHGNQPQHF	TRBV18	TRBJ1-5
CASNHYGTEYGKLFF	TRBV19	TRBJ1-4
CAWSDGVNTEAFF	TRBV30	TRBJ1-1
CASSIFPGGRPSYNEQFF	TRBV19	TRBJ2-1
CASSSGQGNYSPLHF	TRBV11-1	TRBJ1-6
CSAGRGSETQYF	TRBV29-1	TRBJ2-5
CASSPADGGRYEQYF	TRBV18	TRBJ2-7
CASSPGLAGSGELFF	TRBV6-4	TRBJ2-2
CASSETEVAGYTF	TRBV6-1	TRBJ1-2
CASTYLDRNDGELFF	TRBV28	TRBJ2-2
CASSESTSIPEQYF	TRBV25-1	TRBJ2-7
CASSPSGSPTNEKLFF	TRBV4-1	TRBJ1-4
CASSHEWDTITDTQYF	TRBV27	TRBJ2-3
CASSLVLNSPLHF	TRBV6-5	TRBJ1-6
CASSHEPGQGDTEAFF	TRBV6-6	TRBJ1-1
CASSLHSDQPQHF	TRBV7-9	TRBJ1-5
CASSEGGSGGQPQHF	TRBV19	TRBJ1-5
CAISDWGQGSPGGYEQYF	TRBV10-3	TRBJ2-7